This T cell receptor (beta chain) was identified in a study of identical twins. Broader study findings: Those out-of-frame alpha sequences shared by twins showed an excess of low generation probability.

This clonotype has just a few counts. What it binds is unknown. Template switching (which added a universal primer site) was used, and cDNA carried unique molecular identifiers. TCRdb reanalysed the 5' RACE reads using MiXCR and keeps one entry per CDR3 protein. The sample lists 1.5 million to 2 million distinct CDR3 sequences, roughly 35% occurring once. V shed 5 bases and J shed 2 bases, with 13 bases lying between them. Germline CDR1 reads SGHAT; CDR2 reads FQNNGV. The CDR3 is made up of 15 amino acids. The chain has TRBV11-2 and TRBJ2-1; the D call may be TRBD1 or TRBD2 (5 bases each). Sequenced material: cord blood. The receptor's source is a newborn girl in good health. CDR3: CASSNRGITYNEQFF. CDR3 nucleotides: TGTGCCAGCAGCAACCGGGGCATAACCTACAATGAGCAGTTCTTC.